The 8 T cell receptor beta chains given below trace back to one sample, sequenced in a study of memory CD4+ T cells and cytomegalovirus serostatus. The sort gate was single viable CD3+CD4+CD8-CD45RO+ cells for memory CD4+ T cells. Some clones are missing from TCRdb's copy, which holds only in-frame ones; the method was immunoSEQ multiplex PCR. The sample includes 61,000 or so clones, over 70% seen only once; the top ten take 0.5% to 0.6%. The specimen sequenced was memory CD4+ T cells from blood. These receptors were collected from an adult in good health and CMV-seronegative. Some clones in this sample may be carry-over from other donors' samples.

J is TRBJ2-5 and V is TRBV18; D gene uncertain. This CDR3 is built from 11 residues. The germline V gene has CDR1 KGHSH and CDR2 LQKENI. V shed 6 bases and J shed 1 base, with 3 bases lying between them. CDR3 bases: TGTGCCAGCTCTCCCCAAGAGACCCAGTACTTC. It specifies CASSPQETQYF.

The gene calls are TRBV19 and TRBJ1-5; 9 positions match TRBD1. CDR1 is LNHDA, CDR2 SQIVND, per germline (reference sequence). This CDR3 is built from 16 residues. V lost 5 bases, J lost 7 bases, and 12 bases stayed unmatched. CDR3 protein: CASSPLDRGWNQPQHF. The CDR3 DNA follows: TGTGCCAGTAGTCCGCTGGACAGGGGATGGAACCAGCCCCAGCATTTT.

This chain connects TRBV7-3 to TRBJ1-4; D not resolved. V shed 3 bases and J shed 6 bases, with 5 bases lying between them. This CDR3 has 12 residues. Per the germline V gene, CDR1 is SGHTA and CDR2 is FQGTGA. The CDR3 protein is CASSFRDEKLFF. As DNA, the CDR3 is TGTGCCAGCAGCTTTCGTGATGAAAAACTGTTTTTT.

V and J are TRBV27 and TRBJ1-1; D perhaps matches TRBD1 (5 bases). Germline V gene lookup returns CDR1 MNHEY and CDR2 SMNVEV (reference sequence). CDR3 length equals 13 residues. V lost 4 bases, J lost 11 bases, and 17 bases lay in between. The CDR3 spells CASSSFGGVRAFF. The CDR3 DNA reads TGTGCCAGCAGTTCATTCGGGGGAGTACGCGCTTTCTTT.

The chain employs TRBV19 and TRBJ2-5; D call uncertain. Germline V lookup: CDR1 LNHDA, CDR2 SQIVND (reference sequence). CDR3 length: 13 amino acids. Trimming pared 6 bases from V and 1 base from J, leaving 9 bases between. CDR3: CASSRAPQETQYF. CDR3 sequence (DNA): TGTGCCAGTAGCCGGGCCCCCCAAGAGACCCAGTACTTC.

In DNA form, the CDR3 reads TGCGCCAGCAGTGGACAGGGGATCTATTCACCCCTCCACTTT. Translating gives CASSGQGIYSPLHF. This chain uses TRBV10-2 with TRBJ1-6; 8 bases line up with TRBD1. After removal of 4 bases from V and 8 bases from J, the junction contained 4 bases not matched to a gene. Per germline, CDR1 WSHSY and CDR2 SAAADI. The CDR3 is 14 amino acids.

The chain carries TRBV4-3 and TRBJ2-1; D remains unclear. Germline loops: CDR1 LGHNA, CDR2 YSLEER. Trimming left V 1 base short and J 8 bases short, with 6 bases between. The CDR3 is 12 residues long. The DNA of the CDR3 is TGCGCCAGCAGCCAAGGGGCCCATGAGCAGTTCTTC. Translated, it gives CASSQGAHEQFF.

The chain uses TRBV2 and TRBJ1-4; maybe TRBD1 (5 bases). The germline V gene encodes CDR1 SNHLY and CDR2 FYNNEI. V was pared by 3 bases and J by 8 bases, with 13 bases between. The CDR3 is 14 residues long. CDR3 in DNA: TGTGCCAGCAGTGAGGCGGGGGGAGGGGAAAAACTGTTTTTT. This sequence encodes CASSEAGGGEKLFF.